Shown below are 25 T cell receptor beta chains from a single sample sequenced in a study of shared clonotypes between healthy human individuals. Method: immunoSEQ multiplex PCR; TCRdb's copy keeps in-frame clones and lacks some. The sample yields over a million clones, 95% to 99% seen once. Specimen: naive CD4+ T cells sorted from blood. Subset in this sample: CD45RA+ positively selected. These receptors all stem from a man between 25 and 39 years old in good health.

The rearrangement joins TRBV21-1 to TRBJ1-2. TRBV21-1 is described as a pseudogene. The CDR3 has 15 residues. CDR3 nucleotide sequence: TGTGCCACCCCCATCCTGATAAGTAAACTCTTTGGCTACACCTTC. Encoded protein: CATPILISKLFGYTF.

The chain carries TRBV27 and TRBJ2-5, with no clear D. Germline CDR1 and CDR2: MNHEY and SMNVEV (reference sequence). CDR3 length: 11 amino acids. V gave up 4 bases and J gave up 7 bases, with 7 bases separating them. The CDR3 DNA reads TGTGCCAGCAGTTCCCACGGGACCCAGTACTTC. The encoded protein is CASSSHGTQYF.

The chain links TRBV7-6 to TRBJ2-3; TRBD1 might be the D (6 bases). Germline-derived CDR1 and CDR2 are SGHVS and FNYEAQ. The CDR3 has 16 residues. Between the trimmed V and J ends, which lost 1 base and 6 bases, there was a span of 17 bases. The CDR3: CASSLGGQGTFDTQYF. DNA for the CDR3: TGTGCCAGCAGCTTAGGGGGTCAGGGGACGTTTGATACGCAGTATTTT. Based on the CDR3 plus reference TRBV7-6 and TRBJ2-3, the full variable domain is GAGVSQSPRYKVTKRGQDVALRCDPISGHVSLYWYRQALGQGPEFLTYFNYEAQQDKSGLPNDRFSAERPEGSISTLTIQRTEQRDSAMYRCASSLGGQGTFDTQYFGPGTRLTVL.

J is TRBJ2-7 and V is TRBV2; 8 bases are shared with TRBD1. V shed 7 bases, J shed 4 bases, and the junction held 12 bases outside the gene matches. Per the germline V gene, CDR1 is SNHLY and CDR2 is FYNNEI. There are 15 residues in the CDR3. The CDR3 nucleotides read TGTGCCAGCACTATGGGGGTAGGACAGGGTTACGAGCAGTACTTC. Its translation is CASTMGVGQGYEQYF. The full variable domain, completed using reference TRBV2 and TRBJ2-7, is EPEVTQTPSHQVTQMGQEVILRCVPISNHLYFYWYRQILGQKVEFLVSFYNNEISEKSEIFDDQFSVERPDGSNFTLKIRSTKLEDSAMYFCASTMGVGQGYEQYFGPGTRLTVT.

This chain links TRBV7-9 with TRBJ2-1; D not resolved. With 5 bases removed from V and 8 bases from J, the gap between germline ends came to 16 bases. CDR3 size: 14 residues. The germline V gene encodes CDR1 SEHNR and CDR2 FQNEAQ (reference sequence). The DNA of the CDR3 is TGTGCCAGCAGCCTCCTAGGCCTACGGGATGAGCAGTTCTTC. This translates into CASSLLGLRDEQFF. The full variable domain, completed using reference TRBV7-9 and TRBJ2-1, is DTGVSQNPRHKITKRGQNVTFRCDPISEHNRLYWYRQTLGQGPEFLTYFQNEAQLEKSRLLSDRFSAERPKGSFSTLEIQRTEQGDSAMYLCASSLLGLRDEQFFGPGTRLTVL.

CDR3 coding DNA: TGTGCCAGCAGCCGTTCTGGCCTCTCCTACGAGCAGTACTTC. It encodes CASSRSGLSYEQYF. The chain links TRBV5-4 to TRBJ2-7; D ambiguous. This CDR3 has 14 residues. V was pared by 4 bases and J by 0 bases, with 11 bases between. Looked up from germline, CDR1 is SGHNT and CDR2 is YYREEE (reference sequence).

Notes on this clone: The identical CDR3 is also encoded by other nucleotide sequences in the sample. CDR3 protein: CASSFLEYEQYF. The DNA of the CDR3 is TGTGCCAGCAGTTTCTTAGAGTACGAGCAGTACTTC. The rearrangement joins TRBV28 to TRBJ2-7; D gene ambiguous. The CDR3 is 12 residues long. Trimming stripped 3 bases from V and 4 bases from J, with 7 bases between. Germline V lookup: CDR1 MDHEN, CDR2 SYDVKM.

The chain combines TRBV15 with TRBJ2-5; no definite D call. CDR1 and CDR2 (germline): LNHNV, YYDKDF (reference sequence). V lost 0 bases, J lost 4 bases, and 12 bases lay in between. This CDR3 is built from 15 residues. CDR3 sequence (DNA): TGTGCCACCAGCAGAGATCGACCGGAAGGAGAGACCCAGTACTTC. Translating it yields CATSRDRPEGETQYF.

The chain recombines TRBV2 with TRBJ2-2; D ambiguous. This CDR3 comprises 12 residues. Deletions cut 9 bases from V and 1 base from J, with 6 bases between. From germline, CDR1 is SNHLY and CDR2 FYNNEI. The CDR3 coding sequence is TGTGCCAGTGATGAGAACACCGGGGAGCTGTTTTTT. The encoded protein is CASDENTGELFF.

The chain recombines TRBV18 with TRBJ1-1; the match to TRBD1 covers 8 bases. Trimming took 1 base from V and 1 from J; bases not matched to a gene: 5. The germline V gene encodes CDR1 KGHSH and CDR2 LQKENI. There are 16 residues in the CDR3. DNA of the CDR3: TGTGCCAGCTCACCACGTACCGGGACAGGGAACACTGAAGCTTTCTTT. Its protein is CASSPRTGTGNTEAFF.

Here the CDR3 DNA reads TGCGCCAGCAGCCAAGATATCGCAGGGTCCTACGAGCAGTACTTC. Translated: CASSQDIAGSYEQYF. The V and J genes are TRBV4-1 and TRBJ2-7, with D perhaps TRBD1 (5 bases). Germline CDR1 and CDR2: MGHRA and YSYEKL. V lost 0 bases and J 1 base, leaving 10 bases between the germline ends. The CDR3 totals 15 residues.

This rearrangement joins TRBV20-1 to TRBJ2-1; no clear D gene. Germline CDR1 DFQATT, CDR2 SNEGSKA (reference sequence). The CDR3 consists of 11 residues. Trimming removed 2 bases from V and 10 bases from J, with 9 bases in between. For the CDR3, the DNA is TGCAGTGCTAGATCAGACGCCGAGCAGTTCTTC. Protein: CSARSDAEQFF.

The chain uses TRBV28 and TRBJ1-1; 11 nucleotides agree with TRBD1. CDR1 is MDHEN, CDR2 SYDVKM, per germline. The CDR3 is made up of 15 amino acids. V was pared by 3 bases and J by 5 bases, with 5 bases of the junction left unmatched. CDR3 sequence: CASSLRTGGRTEAFF. CDR3 nucleotide sequence: TGTGCCAGCAGTTTGCGGACAGGGGGCAGGACTGAAGCTTTCTTT.

The chain links TRBV5-1 to TRBJ2-4; D unclear. V was trimmed by 0 bases and J by 0 bases, leaving 10 bases between them. This CDR3 comprises 16 residues. Germline V gene lookup returns CDR1 SGHRS and CDR2 YFSETQ. CDR3 DNA sequence: TGCGCCAGCAGCTTGGAGATCAACCTAGCCAAAAACATTCAGTACTTC. Translation gives CASSLEINLAKNIQYF.

The chain couples TRBV7-8 to TRBJ2-1; D is ambiguous. Germline CDR1 and CDR2: SGHVS and FQNEAQ. V was shortened by 3 bases and J by 7 bases, with 19 bases between the two germline ends. The CDR3 has 16 amino acids. CDR3 residues: CASSLSASGGWNEQFF. Written as DNA, the CDR3 is TGTGCCAGCAGCTTGAGCGCCTCAGGTGGTTGGAATGAGCAGTTCTTC.

A single count supports this clone. The rearrangement uses TRBV7-2 and TRBJ1-5; perhaps TRBD1 as D (6 bases). The CDR3 sequence is 16 residues long. Trimming removed 4 bases at V and 4 bases at J, with 17 bases between. Germline V gene data show CDR1 as SGHTA and CDR2 as FQGNSA. The CDR3 DNA is TGTGCCAGCAGCTCTTGGGGGGGGCGCTTGAATCAGCCCCAGCATTTT. Protein product: CASSSWGGRLNQPQHF.

This clone showed up just once. The rearrangement joins TRBV7-9 to TRBJ2-1; TRBD2 agrees at 11 bases. Germline loops: CDR1 SEHNR, CDR2 FQNEAQ (reference sequence). CDR3 length: 13 amino acids. Trimming removed 11 bases from V and 11 bases from J; junction bases left unmatched: 11. The CDR3 sequence is CAAQTSGVRKQFF. The CDR3 nucleotides are TGTGCCGCACAGACTAGCGGGGTCCGTAAGCAGTTCTTC.

The chain uses TRBV5-4 and TRBJ2-2; 9 positions match TRBD1. Per germline, CDR1 SGHNT and CDR2 YYREEE (reference sequence). The CDR3 runs to 15 residues. Germline trimming cut 4 bases from V and 6 bases from J; bases unmatched to any gene: 7. The CDR3 DNA sequence: TGTGCCAGCAGCGGAAGGGACAGGGAGGCCGGGGAGCTGTTTTTT. Translated: CASSGRDREAGELFF.

This chain links TRBV18 with TRBJ2-7; 9 bases are a match to TRBD1. The CDR3 totals 17 residues. Germline V gene lookup returns CDR1 KGHSH and CDR2 LQKENI. V trimming: 1 base; J trimming: 6 bases; junction bases outside the gene matches: 13. The CDR3 DNA reads as TGTGCCAGCTCACCACTAAGGACAGGGGACCTCGGGGGCGAGCAGTACTTC. The encoded protein is CASSPLRTGDLGGEQYF. Filled out from reference TRBV18 and TRBJ2-7, the complete variable domain reads NAGVMQNPRHLVRRRGQEARLRCSPMKGHSHVYWYRQLPEEGLKFMVYLQKENIIDESGMPKERFSAEFPKEGPSILRIQQVVRGDSAAYFCASSPLRTGDLGGEQYFGPGTRLTVT.

The chain carries TRBV28 and TRBJ2-3, with D maybe TRBD1 (6 bases). V was cut by 10 bases and J by 3 bases, with 14 bases left in between. The germline V gene has CDR1 MDHEN and CDR2 SYDVKM. The CDR3 sequence is 13 residues long. The CDR3 reads CATVGAPTDTQYF. The CDR3 DNA reads as TGTGCCACCGTGGGGGCTCCGACAGATACGCAGTATTTT.

This clone occurred once. Other DNA sequences in the sample encode the same CDR3. The rearrangement joins TRBV18 to TRBJ2-2, with a tentative D call TRBD2 (5 bases). V shed 3 bases and J shed 0 bases, with 11 bases lying between them. This CDR3 spans 16 amino acids. CDR1 and CDR2 from the germline V gene are KGHSH and LQKENI. In DNA form, the CDR3 reads TGTGCCAGCTCACCCAGAAGCGGACCGAACACCGGGGAGCTGTTTTTT. This codes for CASSPRSGPNTGELFF.

Written as DNA, the CDR3 is TGTGCCAGTAGTACGCCCGGTCAGGCGAACACTGAAGCTTTCTTT. This gives the protein CASSTPGQANTEAFF. This chain uses TRBV19 with TRBJ1-1; D uncertain. This CDR3 region has 15 residues. The V gene's germline CDR1 is LNHDA and CDR2 SQIVND (reference sequence). V shed 4 bases and J shed 1 base, with 13 bases lying between them.

This chain joins TRBV19 and TRBJ2-7; 9 nucleotides line up with TRBD1. This CDR3 comprises 13 residues. V was clipped by 9 bases and J by 2 bases; unmatched bases: 5. Germline V gene data show CDR1 as LNHDA and CDR2 as SQIVND (reference sequence). The CDR3 coding sequence is TGTGCCAGCCGGGACAGGGTCACCTACGAGCAGTACTTC. Its protein product is CASRDRVTYEQYF. Filled out from reference TRBV19 and TRBJ2-7, the complete variable domain reads DGGITQSPKYLFRKEGQNVTLSCEQNLNHDAMYWYRQDPGQGLRLIYYSQIVNDFQKGDIAEGYSVSREKKESFPLTVTSAQKNPTAFYLCASRDRVTYEQYFGPGTRLTVT.

The J gene is TRBJ2-3, the V gene TRBV11-3; 7 bases map to TRBD1. Trimming at V came to 4 bases and at J to 8 bases, leaving 6 bases not matched to a gene. This CDR3 contains 13 residues. Germline loops: CDR1 SGHNT, CDR2 YENEEA. CDR3: CASSSQTGSTQYF. Here the CDR3 DNA reads TGTGCCAGCAGCTCGCAGACAGGGTCTACGCAGTATTTT.

The chain carries TRBV28 and TRBJ2-3; D perhaps matches TRBD2 (6 bases). V lost 8 bases and J 0 bases, leaving 18 bases between the germline ends. The V gene's germline CDR1 is MDHEN and CDR2 SYDVKM. This CDR3 spans 16 amino acids. The CDR3 spells CASVLAGTPSTDTQYF. Here the CDR3 DNA reads TGTGCCAGCGTACTGGCGGGGACTCCTAGCACAGATACGCAGTATTTT.